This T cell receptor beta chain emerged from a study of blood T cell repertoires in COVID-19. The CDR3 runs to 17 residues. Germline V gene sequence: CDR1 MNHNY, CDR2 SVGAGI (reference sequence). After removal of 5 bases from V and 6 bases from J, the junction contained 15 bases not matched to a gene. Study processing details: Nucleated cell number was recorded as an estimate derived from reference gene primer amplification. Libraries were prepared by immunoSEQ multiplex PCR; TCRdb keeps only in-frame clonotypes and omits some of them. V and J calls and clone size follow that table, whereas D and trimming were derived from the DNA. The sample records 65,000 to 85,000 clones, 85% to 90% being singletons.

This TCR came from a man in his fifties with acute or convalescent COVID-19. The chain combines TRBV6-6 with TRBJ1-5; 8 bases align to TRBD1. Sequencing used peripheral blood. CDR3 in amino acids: CASSQNDRGRGGQPQHF. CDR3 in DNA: TGTGCCAGCAGTCAGAATGACAGGGGTCGCGGCGGTCAGCCCCAGCATTTT.